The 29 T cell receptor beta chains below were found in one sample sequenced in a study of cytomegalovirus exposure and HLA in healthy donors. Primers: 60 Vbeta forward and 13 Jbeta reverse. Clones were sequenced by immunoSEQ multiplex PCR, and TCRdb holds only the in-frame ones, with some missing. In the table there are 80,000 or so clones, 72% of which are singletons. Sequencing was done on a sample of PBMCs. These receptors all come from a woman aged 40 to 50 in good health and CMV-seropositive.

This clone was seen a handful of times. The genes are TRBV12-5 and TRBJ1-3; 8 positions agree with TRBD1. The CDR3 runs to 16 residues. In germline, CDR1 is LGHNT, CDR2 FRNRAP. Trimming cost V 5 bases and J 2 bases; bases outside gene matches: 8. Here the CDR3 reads CASGMTGDGPGNTIYF. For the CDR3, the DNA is TGTGCTAGTGGTATGACAGGGGACGGCCCTGGAAACACCATATATTTT. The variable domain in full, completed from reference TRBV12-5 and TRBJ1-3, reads DARVTQTPRHKVTEMGQEVTMRCQPILGHNTVFWYRQTMMQGLELLAYFRNRAPLDDSGMPKDRFSAEMPDATLATLKIQPSEPRDSAVYFCASGMTGDGPGNTIYFGEGSWLTVV.

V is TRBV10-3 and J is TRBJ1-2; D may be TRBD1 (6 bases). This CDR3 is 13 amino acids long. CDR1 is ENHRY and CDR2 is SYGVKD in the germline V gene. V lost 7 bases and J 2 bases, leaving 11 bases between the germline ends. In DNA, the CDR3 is TGTGCCATCACTAGGGGGAACAACTATGGCTACACCTTC. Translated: CAITRGNNYGYTF.

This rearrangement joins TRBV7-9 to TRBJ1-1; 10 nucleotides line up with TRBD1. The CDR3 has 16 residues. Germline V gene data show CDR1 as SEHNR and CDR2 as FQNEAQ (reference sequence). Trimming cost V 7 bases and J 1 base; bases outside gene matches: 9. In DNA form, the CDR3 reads TGTGCCAGCACCCCGGGATGGGACAGGGGGAACACTGAAGCTTTCTTT. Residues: CASTPGWDRGNTEAFF.

CDR3 sequence reads: CASSVGRGRHNEKLFF. CDR3 bases: TGTGCCAGCAGCGTAGGTCGGGGGAGGCATAATGAAAAACTGTTTTTT. The chain carries TRBV9 and TRBJ1-4; possible D gene TRBD1, 5 bases. Germline values: CDR1 SGDLS, CDR2 YYNGEE. The CDR3 runs to 16 residues. V lost 0 bases, J lost 4 bases, and 13 bases lay in between. Drawing the rest from reference TRBV9 and TRBJ1-4, the complete variable domain is DSGVTQTPKHLITATGQRVTLRCSPRSGDLSVYWYQQSLDQGLQFLIQYYNGEERAKGNILERFSAQQFPDLHSELNLSSLELGDSALYFCASSVGRGRHNEKLFFGSGTQLSVL.

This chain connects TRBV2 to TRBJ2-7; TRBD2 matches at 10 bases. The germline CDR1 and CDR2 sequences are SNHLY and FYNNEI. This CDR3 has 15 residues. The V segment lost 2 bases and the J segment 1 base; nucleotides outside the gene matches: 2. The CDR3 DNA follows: TGTGCCAGCAGTGAACCGGGACTAGCGTCCTACGAGCAGTACTTC. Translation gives CASSEPGLASYEQYF.

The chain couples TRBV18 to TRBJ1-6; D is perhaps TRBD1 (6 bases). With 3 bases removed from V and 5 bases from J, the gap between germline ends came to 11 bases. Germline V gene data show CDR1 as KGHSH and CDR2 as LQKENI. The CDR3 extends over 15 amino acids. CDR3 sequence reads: CASSPRQADNSPLHF. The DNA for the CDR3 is TGTGCCAGCTCACCTCGACAGGCGGATAATTCACCCCTCCACTTT.

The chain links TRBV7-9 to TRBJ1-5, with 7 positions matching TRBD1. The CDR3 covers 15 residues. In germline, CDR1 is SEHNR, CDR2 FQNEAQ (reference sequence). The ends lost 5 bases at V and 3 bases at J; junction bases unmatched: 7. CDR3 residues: CASSPLGQNNQPQHF. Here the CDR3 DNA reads TGTGCCAGCAGCCCCCTGGGACAGAACAATCAGCCCCAGCATTTT.

CDR3 region: CASSTPSPPGSGTQYF. CDR3 nucleotide sequence: TGTGCCAGCAGTACCCCTTCCCCCCCTGGGTCGGGTACGCAGTATTTT. The V call is TRBV28, the J call TRBJ2-3; D gene ambiguous. Germline CDR1 is MDHEN and CDR2 is SYDVKM. The CDR3 is made up of 16 amino acids. The V and J ends lost 5 bases and 8 bases respectively, with 23 bases between them. The full variable domain, with the rest looked up from reference TRBV28 and TRBJ2-3, is DVKVTQSSRYLVKRTGEKVFLECVQDMDHENMFWYRQDPGLGLRLIYFSYDVKMKEKGDIPEGYSVSREKKERFSLILESASTNQTSMYLCASSTPSPPGSGTQYFGPGTRLTVL.

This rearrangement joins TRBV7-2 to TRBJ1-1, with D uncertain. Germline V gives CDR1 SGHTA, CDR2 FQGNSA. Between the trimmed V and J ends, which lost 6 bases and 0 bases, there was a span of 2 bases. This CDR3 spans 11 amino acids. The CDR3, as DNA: TGTGCCAGCAGTATGAACACTGAAGCTTTCTTT. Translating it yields CASSMNTEAFF.

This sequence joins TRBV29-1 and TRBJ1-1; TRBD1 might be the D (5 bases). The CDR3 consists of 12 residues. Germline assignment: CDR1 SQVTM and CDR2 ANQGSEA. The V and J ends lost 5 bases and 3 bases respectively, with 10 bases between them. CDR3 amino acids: CSVTPRDTEAFF. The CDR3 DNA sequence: TGCAGCGTTACCCCCAGGGACACTGAAGCTTTCTTT.

CDR3 nucleotide sequence: TGTGCCAGCAATAGCGAGGAGAGAACCTACGAGCAGTACTTC. Its protein is CASNSEERTYEQYF. The rearrangement links TRBV6-1 to TRBJ2-7; the D gene is possibly TRBD2 (5 bases). CDR1 and CDR2 (germline): MNHNS, SASEGT. CDR3 length equals 14 residues. V lost 7 bases, J lost 2 bases, and 15 bases lay in between.

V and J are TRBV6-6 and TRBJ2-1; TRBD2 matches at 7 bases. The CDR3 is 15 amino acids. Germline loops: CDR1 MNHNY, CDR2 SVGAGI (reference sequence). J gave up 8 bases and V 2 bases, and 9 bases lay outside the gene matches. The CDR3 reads CASSYKLGGTYEQFF. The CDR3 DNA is TGTGCCAGCAGTTACAAGCTCGGGGGGACCTATGAGCAGTTCTTC.

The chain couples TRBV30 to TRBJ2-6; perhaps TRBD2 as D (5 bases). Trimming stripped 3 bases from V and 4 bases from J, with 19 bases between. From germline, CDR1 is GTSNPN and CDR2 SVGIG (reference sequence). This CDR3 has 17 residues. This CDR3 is CAWSRTGEGTGANVLTF. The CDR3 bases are TGTGCCTGGAGCCGAACCGGTGAGGGAACCGGGGCCAACGTCCTGACTTTC. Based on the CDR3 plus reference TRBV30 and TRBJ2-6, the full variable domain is SQTIHQWPATLVQPVGSPLSLECTVEGTSNPNLYWYRQAAGRGLQLLFYSVGIGQISSEVPQNLSASRPQDRQFILSSKKLLLSDSGFYLCAWSRTGEGTGANVLTFGAGSRLTVL.

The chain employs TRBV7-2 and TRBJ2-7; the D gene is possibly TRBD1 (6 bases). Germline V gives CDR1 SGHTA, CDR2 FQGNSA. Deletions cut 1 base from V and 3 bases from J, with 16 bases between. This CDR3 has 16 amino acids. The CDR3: CASSLGPAGVSYEQYF. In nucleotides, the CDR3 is TGTGCCAGCAGCTTAGGCCCGGCAGGGGTCAGCTACGAGCAGTACTTC.

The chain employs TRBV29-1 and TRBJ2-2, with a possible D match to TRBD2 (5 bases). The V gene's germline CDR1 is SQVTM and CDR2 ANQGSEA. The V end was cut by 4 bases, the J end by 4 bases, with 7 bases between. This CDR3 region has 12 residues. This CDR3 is CSVVGGTGELFF. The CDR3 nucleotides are TGCAGCGTTGTAGGAGGCACCGGGGAGCTGTTTTTT.

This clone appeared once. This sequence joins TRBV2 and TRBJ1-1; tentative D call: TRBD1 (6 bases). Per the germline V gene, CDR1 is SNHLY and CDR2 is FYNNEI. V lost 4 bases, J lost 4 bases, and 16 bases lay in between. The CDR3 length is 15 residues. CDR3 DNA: TGTGCCAGCAGTGCGTTGAGGGGGGGTGGCACTGAAGCTTTCTTT. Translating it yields CASSALRGGGTEAFF. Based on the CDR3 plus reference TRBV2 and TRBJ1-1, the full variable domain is EPEVTQTPSHQVTQMGQEVILRCVPISNHLYFYWYRQILGQKVEFLVSFYNNEISEKSEIFDDQFSVERPDGSNFTLKIRSTKLEDSAMYFCASSALRGGGTEAFFGQGTRLTVV.

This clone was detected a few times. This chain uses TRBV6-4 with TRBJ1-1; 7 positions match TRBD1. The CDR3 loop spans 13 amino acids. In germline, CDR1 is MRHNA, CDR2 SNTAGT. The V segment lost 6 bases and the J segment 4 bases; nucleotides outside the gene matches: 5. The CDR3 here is CASRQGLTTEAFF. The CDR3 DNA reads TGTGCCAGCAGACAGGGGCTCACCACTGAAGCTTTCTTT.

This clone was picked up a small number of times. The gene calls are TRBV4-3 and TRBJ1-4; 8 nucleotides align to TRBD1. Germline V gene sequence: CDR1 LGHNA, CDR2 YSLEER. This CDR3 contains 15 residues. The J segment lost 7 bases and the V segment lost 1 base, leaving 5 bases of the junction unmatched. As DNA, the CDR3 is TGCGCCAGCAGCCAAGCAGAACAGGGGGGTGAAAAACTGTTTTTT. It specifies CASSQAEQGGEKLFF.

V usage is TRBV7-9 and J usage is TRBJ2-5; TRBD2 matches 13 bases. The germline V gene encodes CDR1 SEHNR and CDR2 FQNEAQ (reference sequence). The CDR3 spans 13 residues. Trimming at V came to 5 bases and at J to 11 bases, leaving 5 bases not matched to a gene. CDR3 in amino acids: CASSQGLAGQQYF. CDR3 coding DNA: TGTGCCAGCAGCCAGGGACTAGCGGGACAACAGTACTTC.

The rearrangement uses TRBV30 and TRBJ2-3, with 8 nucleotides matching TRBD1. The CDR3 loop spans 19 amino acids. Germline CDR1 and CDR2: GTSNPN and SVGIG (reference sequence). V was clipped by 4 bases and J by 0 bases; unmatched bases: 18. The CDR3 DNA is TGTGCCTGGATTACCCTCTACAGGGGGAGGCTGAACAGCACAGATACGCAGTATTTT. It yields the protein CAWITLYRGRLNSTDTQYF.

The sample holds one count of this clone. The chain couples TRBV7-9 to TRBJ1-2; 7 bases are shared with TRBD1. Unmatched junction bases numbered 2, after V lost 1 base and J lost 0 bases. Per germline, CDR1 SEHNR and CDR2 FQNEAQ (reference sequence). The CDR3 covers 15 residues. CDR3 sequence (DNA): TGTGCCAGCAGCTTAGGACAGGGTACTAACTATGGCTACACCTTC. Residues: CASSLGQGTNYGYTF.

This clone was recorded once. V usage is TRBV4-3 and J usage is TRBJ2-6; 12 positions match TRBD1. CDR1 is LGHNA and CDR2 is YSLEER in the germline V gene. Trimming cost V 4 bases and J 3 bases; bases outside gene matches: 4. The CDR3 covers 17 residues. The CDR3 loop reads CASSRGTGGGGANVLTF. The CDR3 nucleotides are TGCGCCAGCAGCCGAGGGACAGGGGGCGGTGGGGCCAACGTCCTGACTTTC.

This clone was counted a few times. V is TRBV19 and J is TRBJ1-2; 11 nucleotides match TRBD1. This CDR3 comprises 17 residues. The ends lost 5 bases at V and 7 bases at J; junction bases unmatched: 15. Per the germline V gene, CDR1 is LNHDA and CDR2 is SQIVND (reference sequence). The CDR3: CASSPTGQGALSSGYTF. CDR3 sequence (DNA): TGTGCCAGTAGTCCTACCGGACAGGGGGCATTGAGTAGTGGCTACACCTTC.

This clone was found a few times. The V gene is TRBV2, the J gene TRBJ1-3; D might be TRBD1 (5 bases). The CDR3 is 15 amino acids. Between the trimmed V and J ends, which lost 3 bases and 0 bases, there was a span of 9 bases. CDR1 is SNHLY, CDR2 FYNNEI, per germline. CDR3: CASSEDTYSGNTIYF. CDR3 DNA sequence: TGTGCCAGCAGTGAGGACACTTACTCTGGAAACACCATATATTTT.

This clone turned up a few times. The DNA for the CDR3 is TGTGCCAGTAGTTTCGACCCCAGGGCCCCTAATGAAAAACTGTTTTTT. Translated, it gives CASSFDPRAPNEKLFF. This chain connects TRBV19 to TRBJ1-4; a possible D gene is TRBD1 (5 bases). Germline V CDR1 and CDR2: LNHDA, SQIVND (reference sequence). The germline V and J ends were trimmed by 5 bases and 3 bases, with 16 bases remaining between them. This CDR3 comprises 16 residues.

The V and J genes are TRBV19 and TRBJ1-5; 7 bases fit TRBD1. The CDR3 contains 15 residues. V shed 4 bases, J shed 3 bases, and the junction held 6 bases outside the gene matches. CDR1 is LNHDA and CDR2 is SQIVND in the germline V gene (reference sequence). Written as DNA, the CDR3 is TGTGCCAGTAGTAAAGACAGGGTGGACAATCAGCCCCAGCATTTT. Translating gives CASSKDRVDNQPQHF.

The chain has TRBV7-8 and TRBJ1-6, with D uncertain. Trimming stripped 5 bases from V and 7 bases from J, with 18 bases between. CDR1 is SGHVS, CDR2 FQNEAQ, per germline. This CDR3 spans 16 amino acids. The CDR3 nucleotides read TGTGCCAGCAGCGATATCGGTATAAGAATCAATTCACCCCTCCACTTT. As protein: CASSDIGIRINSPLHF.

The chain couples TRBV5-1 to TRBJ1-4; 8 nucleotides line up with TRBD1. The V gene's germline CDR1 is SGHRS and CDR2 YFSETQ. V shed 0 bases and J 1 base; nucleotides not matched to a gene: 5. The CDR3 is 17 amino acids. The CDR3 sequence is CASSLGQGAQTNEKLFF. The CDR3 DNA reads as TGCGCCAGCAGCTTGGGTCAGGGGGCACAAACTAATGAAAAACTGTTTTTT.

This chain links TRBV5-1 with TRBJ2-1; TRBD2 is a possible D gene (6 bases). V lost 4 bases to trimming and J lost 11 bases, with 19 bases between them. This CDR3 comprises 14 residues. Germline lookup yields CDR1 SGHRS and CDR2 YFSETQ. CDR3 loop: CASSDPASALKQFF. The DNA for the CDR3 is TGCGCCAGCAGCGACCCCGCTAGCGCACTAAAGCAGTTCTTC.